This T cell receptor beta chain was recovered during a study of beta chain features in type 1 diabetes. With 10 bases removed from V and 3 bases from J, the gap between germline ends came to 12 bases. This CDR3 comprises 13 residues. Germline CDR1 WNHNN, CDR2 SYGVQD (reference sequence). Study-wide results and caveats: Among patients with Type 1 diabetes, TCRB CDR3s were moderately but significantly shorter in every one of the four CD4+ subsets.

Investigators reverse transcribed all isolated RNA, so they sequenced expressed TCRB transcripts. Sequencing used immunoSEQ multiplex PCR; TCRdb keeps in-frame clones, though not all of them. The data show 120,000 or so clones, over 15% seen once. Concerning this clone itself: Its matching antigen is unknown.

This clonotype was obtained from a man younger than 45 with type 1 diabetes. Sequenced material: central memory CD4+ T cells from blood. V gene TRBV10-1 combines with J gene TRBJ2-2; D uncertain. The CDR3 nucleotides are TGCGCCACCGCTAAGCCCGACACCGGGGAGCTGTTTTTT. Protein: CATAKPDTGELFF.